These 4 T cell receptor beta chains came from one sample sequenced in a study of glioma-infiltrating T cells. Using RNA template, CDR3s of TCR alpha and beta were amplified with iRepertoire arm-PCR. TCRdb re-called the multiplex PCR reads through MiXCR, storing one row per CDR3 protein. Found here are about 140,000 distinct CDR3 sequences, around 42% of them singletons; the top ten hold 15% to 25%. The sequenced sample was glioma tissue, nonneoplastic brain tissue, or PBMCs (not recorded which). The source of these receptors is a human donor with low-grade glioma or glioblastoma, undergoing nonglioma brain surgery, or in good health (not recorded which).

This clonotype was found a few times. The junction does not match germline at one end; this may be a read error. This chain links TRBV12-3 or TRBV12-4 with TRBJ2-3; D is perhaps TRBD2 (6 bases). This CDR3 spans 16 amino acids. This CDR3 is CASSLGGQGSTDTQYF. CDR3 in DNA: TGTGCCAGCAGCTTAGGAGGGCAGGGCAGCACAGATACGCAGTATTTT.

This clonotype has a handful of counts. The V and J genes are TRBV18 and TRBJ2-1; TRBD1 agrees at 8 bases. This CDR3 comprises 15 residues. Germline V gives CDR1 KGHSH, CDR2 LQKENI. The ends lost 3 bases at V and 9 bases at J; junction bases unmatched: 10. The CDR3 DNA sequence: TGTGCCAGCTCACCTTTAAACCAGGGGGCGTTTGAGCAGTTCTTC. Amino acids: CASSPLNQGAFEQFF. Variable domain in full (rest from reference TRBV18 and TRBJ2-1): NAGVMQNPRHLVRRRGQEARLRCSPMKGHSHVYWYRQLPEEGLKFMVYLQKENIIDESGMPKERFSAEFPKEGPSILRIQQVVRGDSAAYFCASSPLNQGAFEQFFGPGTRLTVL.

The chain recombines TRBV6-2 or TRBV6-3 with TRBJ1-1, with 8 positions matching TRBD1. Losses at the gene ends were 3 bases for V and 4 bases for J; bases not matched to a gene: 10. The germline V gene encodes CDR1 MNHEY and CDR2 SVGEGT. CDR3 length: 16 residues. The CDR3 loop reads CASSYKAGGSGTEAFF. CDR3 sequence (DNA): TGTGCCAGCAGTTATAAGGCAGGGGGCTCGGGCACTGAAGCTTTCTTT.

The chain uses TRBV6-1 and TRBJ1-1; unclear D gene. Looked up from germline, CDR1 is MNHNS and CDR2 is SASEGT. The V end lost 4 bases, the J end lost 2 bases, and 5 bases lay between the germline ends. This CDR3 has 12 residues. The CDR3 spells CASSAHNTEAFF. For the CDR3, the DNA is TGTGCCAGCAGTGCCCATAACACTGAAGCTTTCTTT.